Listed here are 14 T cell receptor beta chains from one sample, sequenced in a study of shared clonotypes between healthy human individuals. The repertoire was sequenced with immunoSEQ multiplex PCR; TCRdb's copy has only in-frame clones and lacks some. Altogether about 610,000 clones are present, roughly 97% being singletons, with the ten largest covering roughly 0.055%. Sequencing input: naive CD4+ T cells sorted from blood. The subset here: CD45RA+ positively selected. Receptors were obtained from a woman between 25 and 40 years old in good health.

The chain uses TRBV28 and TRBJ2-5; 8 positions agree with TRBD2. The CDR3 sequence is 13 residues long. CDR1 is MDHEN and CDR2 is SYDVKM in the germline V gene. The ends lost 6 bases at V and 5 bases at J; junction bases unmatched: 5. CDR3 in DNA: TGTGCCAGCAGAGTCGGGGGGGTGGAGACCCAGTACTTC. Translating gives CASRVGGVETQYF.

DNA of the CDR3: TGTGCCAGCAGTTTTATCCAACAGAACACAGATACGCAGTATTTT. Protein product: CASSFIQQNTDTQYF. The V and J genes are TRBV28 and TRBJ2-3, with D unresolved. V dropped 3 bases and J dropped 2 bases, with 12 bases sitting between them. CDR1 and CDR2 from the germline V gene are MDHEN and SYDVKM. The CDR3 has 15 amino acids.

The chain couples TRBV7-2 to TRBJ2-5; possible D gene TRBD1, 6 bases. Near its end, the DNA agrees better with TRBJ2-7, so the J call may be wrong. The CDR3 has 15 amino acids. From germline, CDR1 is SGHTA and CDR2 FQGNSA. CDR3 nucleotides: TGTGCCAGCAGCATCATCCCCGGGACAATCGACGAGCAGTACTTC. Translation gives CASSIIPGTIDEQYF.

V is TRBV7-9 and J is TRBJ1-4; D possibly corresponds to TRBD1 (5 bases). The germline CDR1 and CDR2 sequences are SEHNR and FQNEAQ (reference sequence). The CDR3 is made up of 12 amino acids. Between the trimmed V and J ends, which lost 8 bases and 8 bases, there was a span of 12 bases. For the CDR3, the DNA is TGTGCCAGCGAGGCAGGGAGCGAAAAACTGTTTTTT. It translates to CASEAGSEKLFF.

J is TRBJ2-7 and V is TRBV2; 7 bases are a match to TRBD2. The CDR3 is made up of 14 amino acids. V was pared by 8 bases and J by 2 bases, with 9 bases of the junction left unmatched. Germline-derived CDR1 and CDR2 are SNHLY and FYNNEI. CDR3 region: CASVMEAGAYEQYF. The CDR3 bases are TGTGCCAGCGTCATGGAGGCGGGAGCCTACGAGCAGTACTTC.

J is TRBJ2-1 and V is TRBV4-1, with D possibly TRBD2 on 5 matching bases. This CDR3 region has 16 residues. V was pared by 4 bases and J by 2 bases, with 15 bases between. From germline, CDR1 is MGHRA and CDR2 YSYEKL. CDR3 protein: CASSRVTRFTYNEQFF. DNA for the CDR3: TGCGCCAGCAGCCGCGTAACTAGATTCACCTACAATGAGCAGTTCTTC.

This clone was recorded only once. The rearrangement joins TRBV2 to TRBJ2-5; TRBD2 matches at 8 bases. The CDR3 extends over 15 amino acids. Germline-derived CDR1 and CDR2 are SNHLY and FYNNEI. Trimming cost V 6 bases and J 3 bases; bases outside gene matches: 9. This CDR3 is CASRKREWTEETQYF. As DNA, the CDR3 is TGTGCCAGCAGGAAGCGGGAGTGGACCGAAGAGACCCAGTACTTC.

The J gene is TRBJ2-1, the V gene TRBV6-5; 9 nucleotides line up with TRBD1. Per germline, CDR1 MNHEY and CDR2 SVGAGI. V was pared by 6 bases and J by 9 bases, with 12 bases of the junction left unmatched. This CDR3 is built from 15 residues. CDR3 nucleotide sequence: TGTGCCAGCAGCCCGGACAGGGGTAAGATAAGTGAGCAGTTCTTC. The encoded protein is CASSPDRGKISEQFF.

Only a few counts were recorded for this clone. For the CDR3, the DNA is TGTGCCAGCACTTGGGACAGGGGGCTCAATCAGCCCCAGCATTTT. As protein: CASTWDRGLNQPQHF. The chain links TRBV2 to TRBJ1-5, with TRBD1 matching over 12 bases. CDR1 is SNHLY, CDR2 FYNNEI, per germline. The V gene end was trimmed by 7 bases and the J gene end by 3 bases; junction bases not matched to a gene: 4. This CDR3 has 15 residues.

This chain connects TRBV27 to TRBJ1-1; D unclear. V was clipped by 3 bases and J by 1 base, with 9 bases between them. The CDR3 covers 14 residues. Per germline, CDR1 MNHEY and CDR2 SMNVEV (reference sequence). The CDR3 reads CASSFHGQNTEAFF. The CDR3 DNA reads as TGTGCCAGCAGTTTTCACGGCCAGAACACTGAAGCTTTCTTT.

CDR3 sequence: CASSIQGFEQYF. For the CDR3, the DNA is TGTGCCAGCAGCATACAGGGGTTCGAGCAGTACTTC. The rearrangement links TRBV5-5 to TRBJ2-7, with 7 bases aligning to TRBD1. CDR1 is SGHKS, CDR2 YYEKEE, per germline (reference sequence). The CDR3 has 12 residues. The J segment lost 6 bases and the V segment lost 4 bases, leaving 4 bases of the junction unmatched.

This chain connects TRBV7-9 to TRBJ1-1; the match to TRBD1 covers 7 bases. The J segment lost 3 bases and the V segment lost 5 bases, leaving 6 bases of the junction unmatched. CDR1 is SEHNR, CDR2 FQNEAQ, per germline (reference sequence). The CDR3 covers 14 residues. The CDR3 nucleotides are TGTGCCAGCAGCGCCCCCGACAGGGACACTGAAGCTTTCTTT. Encoded protein: CASSAPDRDTEAFF.

V and J are TRBV4-2 and TRBJ2-1; 7 bases fit TRBD2. CDR3 length: 13 residues. CDR1 and CDR2 from the germline V gene are LGHNA and YNFKEQ. V was clipped by 6 bases and J by 7 bases; unmatched bases: 6. DNA of the CDR3: TGTGCCAGCAGAGCCTTTAGCGGGAATGAGCAGTTCTTC. This sequence encodes CASRAFSGNEQFF.

In this sample, this clone turned up a few times. J is TRBJ1-1 and V is TRBV30, with a weak D call TRBD1 (6 bases). Between the trimmed V and J ends, which lost 8 bases and 5 bases, there was a span of 12 bases. The germline gives CDR1 GTSNPN, CDR2 SVGIG (reference sequence). The CDR3 totals 11 residues. CDR3 in DNA: TGTGCCCGTTATAGGGGGACTGAAGCTTTCTTT. Translating it yields CARYRGTEAFF.